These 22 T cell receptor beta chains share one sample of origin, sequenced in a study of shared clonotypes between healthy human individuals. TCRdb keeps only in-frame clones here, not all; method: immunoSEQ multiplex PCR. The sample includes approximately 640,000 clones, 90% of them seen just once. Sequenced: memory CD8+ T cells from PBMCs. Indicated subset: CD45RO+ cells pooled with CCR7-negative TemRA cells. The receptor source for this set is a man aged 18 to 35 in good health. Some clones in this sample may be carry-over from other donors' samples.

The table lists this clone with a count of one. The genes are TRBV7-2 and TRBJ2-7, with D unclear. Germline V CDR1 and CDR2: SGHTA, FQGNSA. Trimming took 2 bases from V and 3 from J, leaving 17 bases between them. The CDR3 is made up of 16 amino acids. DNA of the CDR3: TGTGCCAGCAGCTTAAATCTCGGCAGATTCAGCTACGAGCAGTACTTC. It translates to CASSLNLGRFSYEQYF.

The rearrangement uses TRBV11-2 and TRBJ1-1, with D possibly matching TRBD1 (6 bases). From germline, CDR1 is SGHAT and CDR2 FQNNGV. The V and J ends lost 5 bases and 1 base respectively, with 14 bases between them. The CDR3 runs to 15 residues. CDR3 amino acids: CASSPWTGQNTEAFF. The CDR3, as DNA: TGTGCCAGCAGCCCGTGGACGGGACAGAACACTGAAGCTTTCTTT.

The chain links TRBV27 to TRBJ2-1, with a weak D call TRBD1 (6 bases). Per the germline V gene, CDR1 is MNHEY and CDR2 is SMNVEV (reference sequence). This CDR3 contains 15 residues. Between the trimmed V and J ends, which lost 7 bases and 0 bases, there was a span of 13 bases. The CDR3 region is CASIPGASSYNEQFF. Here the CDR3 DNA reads TGTGCCAGCATCCCAGGGGCCAGCTCCTACAATGAGCAGTTCTTC.

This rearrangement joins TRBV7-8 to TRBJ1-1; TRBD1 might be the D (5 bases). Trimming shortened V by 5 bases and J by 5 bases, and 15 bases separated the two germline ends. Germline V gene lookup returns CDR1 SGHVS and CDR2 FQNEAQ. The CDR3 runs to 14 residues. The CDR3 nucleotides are TGTGCCAGCAGCCCTTTACTCAGGGAGACTGAAGCTTTCTTT. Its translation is CASSPLLRETEAFF.

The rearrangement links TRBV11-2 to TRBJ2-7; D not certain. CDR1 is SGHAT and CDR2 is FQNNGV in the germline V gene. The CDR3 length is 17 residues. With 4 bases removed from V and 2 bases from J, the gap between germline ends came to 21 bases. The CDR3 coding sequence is TGTGCCAGCAGCTCCCTCGTTAGCCGGGCAAATGCCTACGAGCAGTACTTC. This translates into CASSSLVSRANAYEQYF.

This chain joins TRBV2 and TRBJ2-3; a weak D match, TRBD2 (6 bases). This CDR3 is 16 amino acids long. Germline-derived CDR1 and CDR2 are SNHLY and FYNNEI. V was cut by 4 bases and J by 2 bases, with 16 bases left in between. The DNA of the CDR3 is TGTGCCAGCAGTGCTAGCCCGGGACTGACCACAGATACGCAGTATTTT. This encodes CASSASPGLTTDTQYF.

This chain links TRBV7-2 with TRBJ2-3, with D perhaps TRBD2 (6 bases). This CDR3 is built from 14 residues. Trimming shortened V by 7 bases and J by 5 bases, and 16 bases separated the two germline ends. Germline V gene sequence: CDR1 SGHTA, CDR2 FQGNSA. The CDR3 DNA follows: TGTGCCAGCACCTCTCTCTGGGGGGAAGATACGCAGTATTTT. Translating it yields CASTSLWGEDTQYF.

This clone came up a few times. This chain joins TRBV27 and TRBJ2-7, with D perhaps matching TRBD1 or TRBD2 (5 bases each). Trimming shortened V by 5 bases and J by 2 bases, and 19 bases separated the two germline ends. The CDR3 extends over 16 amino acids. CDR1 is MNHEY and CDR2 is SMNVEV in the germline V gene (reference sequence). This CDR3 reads CASSPSTGTFTYEQYF. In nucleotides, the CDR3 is TGTGCCAGCAGTCCATCAACCGGGACCTTCACCTACGAGCAGTACTTC.

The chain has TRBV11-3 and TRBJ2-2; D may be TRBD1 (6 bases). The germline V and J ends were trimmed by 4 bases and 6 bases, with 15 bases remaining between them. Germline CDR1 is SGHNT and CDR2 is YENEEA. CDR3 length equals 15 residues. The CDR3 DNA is TGTGCCAGCAGCTCTTATGGGTCAGGGGCCGGGGAGCTGTTTTTT. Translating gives CASSSYGSGAGELFF.

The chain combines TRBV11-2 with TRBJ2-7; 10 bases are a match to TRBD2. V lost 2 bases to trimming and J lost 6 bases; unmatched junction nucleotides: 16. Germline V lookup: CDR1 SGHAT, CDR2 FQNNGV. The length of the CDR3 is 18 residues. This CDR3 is CASSLLGTSDLVGFEQYF. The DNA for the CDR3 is TGTGCCAGCAGCTTACTTGGGACTAGCGACTTGGTGGGGTTCGAGCAGTACTTC.

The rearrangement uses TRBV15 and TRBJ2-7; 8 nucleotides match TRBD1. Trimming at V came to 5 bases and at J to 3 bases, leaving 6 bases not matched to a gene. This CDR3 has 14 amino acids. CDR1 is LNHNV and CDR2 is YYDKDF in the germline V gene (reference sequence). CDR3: CATSGRDRHYEQYF. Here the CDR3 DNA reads TGTGCCACCAGCGGTAGGGACAGGCACTACGAGCAGTACTTC.

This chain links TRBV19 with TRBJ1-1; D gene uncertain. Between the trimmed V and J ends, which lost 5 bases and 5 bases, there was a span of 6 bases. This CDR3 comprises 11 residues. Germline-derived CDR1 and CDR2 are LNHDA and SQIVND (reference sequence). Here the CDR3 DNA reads TGTGCCAGTAGTGGCGTGACTGAAGCTTTCTTT. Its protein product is CASSGVTEAFF.

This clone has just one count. This CDR3 reads CASSFTGGSNYGYTF. The DNA for the CDR3 is TGTGCCAGCAGCTTCACAGGGGGCTCTAACTATGGCTACACCTTC. The chain joins TRBV5-4 to TRBJ1-2; 9 nucleotides match TRBD1. The CDR3 covers 15 residues. Trimming cost V 2 bases and J 0 bases; bases outside gene matches: 2. Germline CDR1 is SGHNT and CDR2 is YYREEE (reference sequence).

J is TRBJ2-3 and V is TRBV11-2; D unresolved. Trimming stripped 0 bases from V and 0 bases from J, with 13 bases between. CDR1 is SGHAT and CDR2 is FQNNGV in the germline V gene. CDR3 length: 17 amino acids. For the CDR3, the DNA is TGTGCCAGCAGCTTAGAGCTCGGCTTATATAGCACAGATACGCAGTATTTT. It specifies CASSLELGLYSTDTQYF.

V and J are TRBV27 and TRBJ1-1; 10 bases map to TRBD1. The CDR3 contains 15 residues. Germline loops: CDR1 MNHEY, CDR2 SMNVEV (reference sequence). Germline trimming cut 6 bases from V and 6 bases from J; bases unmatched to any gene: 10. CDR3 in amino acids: CASSVARTGGAEAFF. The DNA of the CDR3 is TGTGCCAGCAGCGTAGCTCGGACAGGGGGTGCTGAAGCTTTCTTT.

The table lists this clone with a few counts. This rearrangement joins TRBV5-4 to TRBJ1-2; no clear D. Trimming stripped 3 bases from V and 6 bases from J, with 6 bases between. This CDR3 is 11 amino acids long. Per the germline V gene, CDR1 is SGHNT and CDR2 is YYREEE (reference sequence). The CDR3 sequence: CASSSIDGYTF. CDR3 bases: TGTGCCAGCAGCTCCATTGATGGCTACACCTTC.

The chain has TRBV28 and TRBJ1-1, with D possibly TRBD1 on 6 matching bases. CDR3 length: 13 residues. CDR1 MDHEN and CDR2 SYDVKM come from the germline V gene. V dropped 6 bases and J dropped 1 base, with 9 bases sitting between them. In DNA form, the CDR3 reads TGTGCCAGCAGCATGACAGGGAACACTGAAGCTTTCTTT. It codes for CASSMTGNTEAFF.

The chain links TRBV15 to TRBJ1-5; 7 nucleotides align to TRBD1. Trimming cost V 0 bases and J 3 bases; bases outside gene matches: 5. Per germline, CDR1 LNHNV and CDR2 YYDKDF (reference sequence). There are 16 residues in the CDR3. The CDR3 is CATSRDRDRLNQPQHF. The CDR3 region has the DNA TGTGCCACCAGCAGAGACCGGGACAGACTCAATCAGCCCCAGCATTTT.

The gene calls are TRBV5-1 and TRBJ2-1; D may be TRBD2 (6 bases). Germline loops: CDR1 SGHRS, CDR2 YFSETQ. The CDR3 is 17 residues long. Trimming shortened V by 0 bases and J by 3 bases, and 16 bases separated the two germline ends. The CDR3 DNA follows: TGCGCCAGCAGCTTGGCCGGGACGGGAGTTATCTACAATGAGCAGTTCTTC. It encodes CASSLAGTGVIYNEQFF. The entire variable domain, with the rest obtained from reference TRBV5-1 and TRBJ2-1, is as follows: KAGVTQTPRYLIKTRGQQVTLSCSPISGHRSVSWYQQTPGQGLQFLFEYFSETQRNKGNFPGRFSGRQFSNSRSEMNVSTLELGDSALYLCASSLAGTGVIYNEQFFGPGTRLTVL.

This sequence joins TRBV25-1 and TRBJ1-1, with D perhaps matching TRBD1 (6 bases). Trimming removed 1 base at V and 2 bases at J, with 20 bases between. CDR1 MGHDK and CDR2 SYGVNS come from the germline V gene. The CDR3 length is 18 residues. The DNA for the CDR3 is TGTGCCAGCAGTGAATGGAGTGGAGGGGCGGGGACAAACACTGAAGCTTTCTTT. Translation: CASSEWSGGAGTNTEAFF.

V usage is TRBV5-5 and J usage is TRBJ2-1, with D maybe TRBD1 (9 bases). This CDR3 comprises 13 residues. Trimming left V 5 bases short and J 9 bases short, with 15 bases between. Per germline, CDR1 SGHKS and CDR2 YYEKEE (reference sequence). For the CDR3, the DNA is TGTGCCAGCAGACTAGCGGACAGGGGTGAGCAGTTCTTC. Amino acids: CASRLADRGEQFF.

CDR3 region: CASSPPEGGRPREQFF. CDR3 sequence (DNA): TGTGCCAGCAGCCCTCCAGAAGGGGGGAGGCCCAGGGAGCAGTTCTTC. The rearrangement joins TRBV9 to TRBJ2-1; possibly TRBD1 or TRBD2 for D (6 bases each). Deletions cut 4 bases from V and 10 bases from J, with 24 bases between. The CDR3 consists of 16 residues. The germline gives CDR1 SGDLS, CDR2 YYNGEE.